This TCR beta chain was observed in a study of shared clonotypes between healthy human individuals. Germline loops: CDR1 PRHDT, CDR2 FYEKMQ (reference sequence). Trimming at V came to 5 bases and at J to 2 bases, leaving 5 bases not matched to a gene. This CDR3 spans 14 amino acids. The deep-level immunoSEQ assay was used. Here immunoSEQ multiplex PCR was the method, and the copy in TCRdb shows in-frame clones only, minus some. The sample has 730,000 or so clones, roughly 70% seen once. Concerning this clone: Its antigen is still unknown.

Each donor was a Caucasian adult residing in Nashville, Tennessee. Points from the study as a whole: The study generally estimated greater richness for naive than memory subsets. Rarefaction gave evidence that sorted-subset sequencing remained incomplete despite large depth.

The sequencing sample was made of memory CD4+ T cells sorted from blood. The subset: CD45RA-negative fraction. The chain is built from TRBV13 and TRBJ2-7, with 8 bases that match TRBD1. This TCR derives from a woman aged 25 to 39 in good health. DNA of the CDR3: TGTGCCAGCAGCCGTTGGGGACAGGCCTACGAGCAGTACTTC. This translates into CASSRWGQAYEQYF. Using reference TRBV13 and TRBJ2-7 for the parts outside the CDR3, the full variable domain is AAGVIQSPRHLIKEKRETATLKCYPIPRHDTVYWYQQGPGQDPQFLISFYEKMQSDKGSIPDRFSAQQFSDYHSELNMSSLELGDSALYFCASSRWGQAYEQYFGPGTRLTVT.